This is a list of T cell receptor beta chains from one sample in a study of blood T cell repertoires in COVID-19. Assay used: immunoSEQ multiplex PCR; TCRdb lists only in-frame clones, some missing. The sample gives roughly 69,000 clones, around 84% of which show up once; 12% is in the top ten. Sequencing used peripheral blood. Receptor source: a human donor in a cohort sampled during active COVID-19. Both conserved end residues are part of each CDR3. The order of the fields is V gene, D gene, clone size, J gene, CDR3 DNA, CDR3 protein. A D gene is named only where the DNA matches it firmly. Some rows have no size entry. The others give once, few or many, or a class for an expanded clone.

V gene: TRBV19; D gene: -; clone size: -; J gene: TRBJ2-7; CDR3 DNA: TGTGCCAGTAGTACGACAGGATCCTACGAGCAGTACTTC; CDR3 protein: CASSTTGSYEQYF
V gene: TRBV4-3; D gene: TRBD1; clone size: -; J gene: TRBJ1-1; CDR3 DNA: TGCGCCAGCAGCCAAGACCTGACAGGGGGCCTGGGCACTGAAGCTTTCTTT; CDR3 protein: CASSQDLTGGLGTEAFF
V gene: TRBV9; D gene: -; clone size: -; J gene: TRBJ2-1; CDR3 DNA: TGTGCCAGCAGCGTAGAAGCCGGGTTCAATGAGCAGTTCTTC; CDR3 protein: CASSVEAGFNEQFF
V gene: TRBV9; D gene: -; clone size: -; J gene: TRBJ2-7; CDR3 DNA: TGTGCCAGCAGCGAAAGAGAGCTGGCGGGCGAGCAGTACTTC; CDR3 protein: CASSERELAGEQYF
V gene: TRBV3-1/TRBV3-2; D gene: -; clone size: -; J gene: TRBJ2-7; CDR3 DNA: TGTGCCAGCAGCCAAGACGCGGGCCAATCTTCCTACGAGCAGTACTTC; CDR3 protein: CASSQDAGQSSYEQYF
V gene: TRBV6-5; D gene: -; clone size: -; J gene: TRBJ2-3; CDR3 DNA: TGTGCCAGCAGTTATCAGCGGTCGGGCACAGATACGCAGTATTTT; CDR3 protein: CASSYQRSGTDTQYF
V gene: TRBV7-2; D gene: -; clone size: -; J gene: TRBJ2-5; CDR3 DNA: TGTGCCAGCAGCTTACAAGGATCGGGGAATGTAAAGACCCAGTACTTC; CDR3 protein: CASSLQGSGNVKTQYF
V gene: TRBV24-1; D gene: -; clone size: -; J gene: TRBJ2-7; CDR3 DNA: TGTGCCACCAGTGACGCCCGGTCCAGGGCAGGGGAGCAGTACTTC; CDR3 protein: CATSDARSRAGEQYF
V gene: TRBV9; D gene: TRBD1; clone size: -; J gene: TRBJ1-4; CDR3 DNA: TGTGCCAGCAGCGTAGAACCCGGGACAGGGAATGAAAAACTGTTTTTT; CDR3 protein: CASSVEPGTGNEKLFF
V gene: TRBV19; D gene: -; clone size: -; J gene: TRBJ1-5; CDR3 DNA: TGTGCCAGTAGTATTGCAGGGGCCGGTCAGCCCCAGCATTTT; CDR3 protein: CASSIAGAGQPQHF
V gene: TRBV27; D gene: -; clone size: -; J gene: TRBJ1-5; CDR3 DNA: TGTGCCAGCCGCTTCGGTGGGGCTTTCAATCAGCCCCAGCATTTT; CDR3 protein: CASRFGGAFNQPQHF
V gene: TRBV2; D gene: TRBD2; clone size: few; J gene: TRBJ2-2; CDR3 DNA: TGTGCCAGCAGTGACGGGTCTAGCGGTACCGGGGAGCTGTTTTTT; CDR3 protein: CASSDGSSGTGELFF
V gene: TRBV18; D gene: -; clone size: -; J gene: TRBJ1-5; CDR3 DNA: TGTGCCAGCTCACCGGGAAAGGGAGATCAGCCCCAGCATTTT; CDR3 protein: CASSPGKGDQPQHF
V gene: TRBV28; D gene: TRBD1; clone size: few; J gene: TRBJ1-2; CDR3 DNA: TGTGCCAGCAGTTTGCTTATAGGGACAGGGAAATATGGCTGCACCTTC; CDR3 protein: CASSLLIGTGKYGCTF
V gene: TRBV28; D gene: TRBD1; clone size: -; J gene: TRBJ2-1; CDR3 DNA: TGTGCCAGCAGTATACTCGCTCAGGGGGACGATGAGCAGTTCTTC; CDR3 protein: CASSILAQGDDEQFF
V gene: TRBV7-9; D gene: TRBD1; clone size: once; J gene: TRBJ1-2; CDR3 DNA: TGTGCCAGCAGCCCCCCCTTCGTGGGGACAGGCACTAACTATGGCTACACCTTC; CDR3 protein: CASSPPFVGTGTNYGYTF
V gene: TRBV5-1; D gene: -; clone size: -; J gene: TRBJ2-2; CDR3 DNA: TGCGCCAGCAGGAGTATTGCGGGGAACACCGGGGAGCTGTTTTTT; CDR3 protein: CASRSIAGNTGELFF
V gene: TRBV3-1/TRBV3-2; D gene: -; clone size: -; J gene: TRBJ1-6; CDR3 DNA: TGTGCCAGCAGCCACGGGGTGGGTAATTCACCCCTCCACTTT; CDR3 protein: CASSHGVGNSPLHF
V gene: TRBV6-1; D gene: -; clone size: -; J gene: TRBJ2-6; CDR3 DNA: TGTGCCAGCAGTGAAGCGCGTGCCTCTGGGGCCAACGTCCTGACTTTC; CDR3 protein: CASSEARASGANVLTF
V gene: TRBV2; D gene: -; clone size: -; J gene: TRBJ2-7; CDR3 DNA: TGTGCCAGCAGTGAACAGGGGTCCTCCTACGAGCAGTACTTC; CDR3 protein: CASSEQGSSYEQYF
V gene: TRBV7-2; D gene: -; clone size: -; J gene: TRBJ2-3; CDR3 DNA: TGTGCCAGCAGCTTTTACCGGGACTTTCCCAAGTATTTT; CDR3 protein: CASSFYRDFPKYF
V gene: TRBV7-8; D gene: -; clone size: -; J gene: TRBJ1-1; CDR3 DNA: TGTGCCAGCAGCTCTTATAACACTGAAGCTTTCTTT; CDR3 protein: CASSSYNTEAFF
V gene: TRBV11-1; D gene: -; clone size: -; J gene: TRBJ1-6; CDR3 DNA: TGTGCCAGCAGCGATTCAACAGCGGATTCACCCCTCCACTTT; CDR3 protein: CASSDSTADSPLHF
V gene: TRBV5-1; D gene: -; clone size: -; J gene: TRBJ2-7; CDR3 DNA: TGCGCCAGCAGCTTGGGGCTAGGTATCTCCTACGAGCAGTACTTC; CDR3 protein: CASSLGLGISYEQYF
V gene: TRBV4-1; D gene: -; clone size: -; J gene: TRBJ2-7; CDR3 DNA: TGCGCCAGCAGCCAAGAGTACCCAGTCTCCTACGAGCAGTACTTC; CDR3 protein: CASSQEYPVSYEQYF
V gene: TRBV13; D gene: -; clone size: -; J gene: TRBJ1-5; CDR3 DNA: TGTGCCAGCAGTATTGGAGTCGATCAGCCCCAGCATTTT; CDR3 protein: CASSIGVDQPQHF
V gene: TRBV4-2; D gene: TRBD2; clone size: once; J gene: TRBJ2-3; CDR3 DNA: TGTGCCAGCAGCCTCCTATCTAGCGGGGGTAGCACAGATACGCAGTATTTT; CDR3 protein: CASSLLSSGGSTDTQYF
V gene: TRBV5-5; D gene: TRBD1; clone size: -; J gene: TRBJ2-2; CDR3 DNA: TGTGCCAGCAGCTTCCAGGGGGCCGTTGCCGGGGAGCTGTTTTTT; CDR3 protein: CASSFQGAVAGELFF
V gene: TRBV5-1; D gene: -; clone size: -; J gene: TRBJ1-2; CDR3 DNA: TGCGCCAGCGGACTGCCGTCGACGGGCTACACCTTC; CDR3 protein: CASGLPSTGYTF
V gene: TRBV5-6; D gene: -; clone size: -; J gene: TRBJ1-2; CDR3 DNA: TGTGCCAGCAGTCCCGGGGGGTATGGCTACACCTTC; CDR3 protein: CASSPGGYGYTF